The 8 T cell receptor beta chains below come from one sample, sequenced in a study of regulatory T cells in long-lasting Graves disease (dated by TCRdb to the early 2020s). Libraries were built with multiplex PCR. Sequenced using an Illumina HiSeq 4000. iRepertoire HTBI primers and Arm-PCR amplification of CDR3 regions were used to construct TCR beta libraries. TCRdb applied fastp at Q25 and MiXCR to the public reads, then kept only in-frame beta chains. Every distinct CDR3 protein forms one entry, paired with its most common genes and DNA. The sample table contains over 300,000 distinct CDR3 sequences; only one count was recorded for 20% of them. Less than 35% of the sample belongs to the ten largest clones. The time point tag for this specimen amounts to: persistent/refractory GD, antithyroid drugs over 5 years with positive TRAb. For both TCR sequencing and RNA sequencing, RNA was extracted from PBMCs in TRIzol.

Here the sequenced sample was peripheral blood mononuclear cells (PBMCs), taken when the disease was refractory, from a patient treated with antithyroid drugs. The receptors come from a female donor with Graves disease.

The chain employs TRBV4-1 and TRBJ1-5; weak D call: TRBD1 (6 bases). Germline V gene sequence: CDR1 MGHRA, CDR2 YSYEKL. The CDR3 totals 16 residues. Trimming removed 2 bases at V and 7 bases at J, with 18 bases between. CDR3: CASSQFFQGLRQPQHF. The CDR3 coding sequence is TGCGCCAGCAGCCAATTCTTTCAGGGGTTAAGGCAGCCCCAGCATTTT.

This chain connects TRBV20-1 to TRBJ1-2, with unresolved D. V shed 2 bases and J shed 4 bases, with 17 bases lying between them. The CDR3 length is 15 residues. Germline values: CDR1 DFQATT, CDR2 SNEGSKA (reference sequence). CDR3 amino acids: CSARPPEGFGYGYTF. Written as DNA, the CDR3 is TGCAGTGCTAGACCCCCCGAGGGCTTTGGCTATGGCTACACCTTC.

This clonotype was observed many times. The chain recombines TRBV11-2 with TRBJ2-7; TRBD1 agrees at 9 bases. Germline values: CDR1 SGHAT, CDR2 FQNNGV. J was trimmed by 6 bases and V by 1 base; bases with no gene match: 13. The CDR3 has 17 residues. The CDR3 spells CASSLGPPGQGKGEQYF. The CDR3 DNA reads TGTGCCAGCAGCTTAGGGCCTCCGGGACAGGGTAAAGGCGAGCAGTACTTC.

The chain employs TRBV5-5 and TRBJ2-7; either TRBD1 or TRBD2 may supply D (5 bases each). CDR3 size: 14 residues. Germline CDR1 is SGHKS and CDR2 is YYEKEE (reference sequence). The V gene lost 3 bases and the J gene lost 3 bases, with 13 bases spanning the gap. Here the CDR3 DNA reads TGTGCCAGCAGCTACGCTGGGGACCTCTACGAGCAGTACTTC. It codes for CASSYAGDLYEQYF.

On this clonotype: A far larger clone is only one base removed, so a read error is likely. The J gene is TRBJ2-5, the V gene TRBV27; D remains ambiguous. In germline, CDR1 is MNHEY, CDR2 SMNVEV (reference sequence). Trimming pared 8 bases from V and 4 bases from J, leaving 14 bases between. The CDR3 consists of 13 residues. DNA of the CDR3: TGTGCCAGCTCACCAGAGTTCAGAGAGACCCAGTACTTC. It is translated as CASSPEFRETQYF.

This clonotype was seen at least ten times. The chain recombines TRBV2 with TRBJ1-5; D gene unclear. Per germline, CDR1 SNHLY and CDR2 FYNNEI. The CDR3 loop spans 15 amino acids. V dropped 1 base and J dropped 0 bases, with 7 bases sitting between them. CDR3 region: CASSEERGSNQPQHF. The CDR3 DNA is TGTGCCAGCAGTGAAGAGCGGGGTAGCAATCAGCCCCAGCATTTT.

Ten or more counts support this clonotype. The chain employs TRBV29-1 and TRBJ2-7; 10 nucleotides align to TRBD2. V gave up 7 bases and J gave up 6 bases; unmatched junction bases: 9. This CDR3 is built from 13 residues. CDR1 and CDR2 (germline): SQVTM, ANQGSEA. The CDR3 loop reads CSATGTSVSEQYF. CDR3 coding DNA: TGCAGCGCCACCGGGACTAGCGTCTCCGAGCAGTACTTC.

CDR3 sequence reads: CASSLGSGGVEKLFF. DNA of the CDR3: TGTGCCAGCAGCTTAGGTTCAGGGGGCGTGGAAAAACTGTTTTTT. J is TRBJ1-4 and V is TRBV7-3, with 8 bases that match TRBD1. V lost 2 bases and J lost 8; bases outside the gene matches: 7. CDR1 and CDR2 from the germline V gene are SGHTA and FQGTGA. The CDR3 is made up of 15 amino acids.